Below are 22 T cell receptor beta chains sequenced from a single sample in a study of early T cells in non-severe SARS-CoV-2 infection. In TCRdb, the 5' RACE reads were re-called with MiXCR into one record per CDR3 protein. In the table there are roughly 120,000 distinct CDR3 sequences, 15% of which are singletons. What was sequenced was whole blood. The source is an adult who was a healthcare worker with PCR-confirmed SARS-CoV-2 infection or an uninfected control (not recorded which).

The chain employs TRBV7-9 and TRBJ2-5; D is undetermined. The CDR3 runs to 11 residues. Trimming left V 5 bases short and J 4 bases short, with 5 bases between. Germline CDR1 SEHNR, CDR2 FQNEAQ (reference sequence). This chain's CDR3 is CASSPAETQYF. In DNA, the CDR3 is TGTGCCAGCAGCCCAGCAGAGACCCAGTACTTC.

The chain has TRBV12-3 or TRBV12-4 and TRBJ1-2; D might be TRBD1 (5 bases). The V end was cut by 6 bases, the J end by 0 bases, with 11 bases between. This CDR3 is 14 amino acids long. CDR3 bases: TGTGCCAGCAGACCCGCGGGGGCTAACTATGGCTACACCTTC. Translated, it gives CASRPAGANYGYTF.

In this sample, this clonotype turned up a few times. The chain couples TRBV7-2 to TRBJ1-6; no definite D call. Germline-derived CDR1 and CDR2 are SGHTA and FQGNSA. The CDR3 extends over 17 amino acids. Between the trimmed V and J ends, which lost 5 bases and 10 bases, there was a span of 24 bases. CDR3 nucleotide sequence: TGTGCCAGCAGCCCCGGGCTCGGGTCGAAGTCTGACTCACCCCTCCACTTT. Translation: CASSPGLGSKSDSPLHF.

This CDR3 reads CASSVGQGTSNTEAFF. As DNA, the CDR3 is TGTGCCAGCAGCGTAGGACAGGGGACCTCGAACACTGAAGCTTTCTTT. This chain connects TRBV9 to TRBJ1-1, with TRBD1 matching 8 bases. The CDR3 length is 16 residues. Germline V lookup: CDR1 SGDLS, CDR2 YYNGEE. With V trimmed by 0 bases and J by 1 base, 5 bases remained unmatched.

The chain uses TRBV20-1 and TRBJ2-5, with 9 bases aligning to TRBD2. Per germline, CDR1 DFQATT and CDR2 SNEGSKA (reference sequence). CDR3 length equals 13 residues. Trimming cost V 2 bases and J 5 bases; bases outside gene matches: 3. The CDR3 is CSARSLAGETQYF. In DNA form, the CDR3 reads TGCAGTGCTAGAAGCCTAGCGGGGGAGACCCAGTACTTC.

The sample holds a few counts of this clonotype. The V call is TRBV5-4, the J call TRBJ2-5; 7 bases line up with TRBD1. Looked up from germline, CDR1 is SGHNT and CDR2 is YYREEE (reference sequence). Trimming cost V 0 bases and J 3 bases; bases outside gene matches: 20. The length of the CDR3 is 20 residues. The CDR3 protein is CASSLAPDRVKAPIKETQYF. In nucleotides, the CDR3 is TGTGCCAGCAGCTTGGCCCCCGACAGGGTAAAAGCACCAATAAAAGAGACCCAGTACTTC.

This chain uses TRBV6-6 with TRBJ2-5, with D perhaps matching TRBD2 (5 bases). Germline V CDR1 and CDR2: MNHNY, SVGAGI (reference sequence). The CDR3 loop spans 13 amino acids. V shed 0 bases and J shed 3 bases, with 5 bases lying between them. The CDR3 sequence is CASSYSAEETQYF. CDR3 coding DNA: TGTGCCAGCAGTTACTCAGCGGAAGAGACCCAGTACTTC.

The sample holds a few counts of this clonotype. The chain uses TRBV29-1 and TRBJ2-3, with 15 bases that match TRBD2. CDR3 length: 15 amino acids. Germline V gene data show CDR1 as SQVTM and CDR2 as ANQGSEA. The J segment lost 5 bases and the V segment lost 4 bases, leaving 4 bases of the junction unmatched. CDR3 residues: CSVGTSGGARDTQYF. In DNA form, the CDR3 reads TGCAGCGTTGGGACTAGCGGGGGGGCTAGAGATACGCAGTATTTT.

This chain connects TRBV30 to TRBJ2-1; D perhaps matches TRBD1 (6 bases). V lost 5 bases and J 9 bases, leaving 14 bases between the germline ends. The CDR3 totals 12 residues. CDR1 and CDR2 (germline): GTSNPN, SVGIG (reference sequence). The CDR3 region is CAWGPGAREQFF. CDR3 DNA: TGTGCCTGGGGTCCAGGGGCGCGTGAGCAGTTCTTC.

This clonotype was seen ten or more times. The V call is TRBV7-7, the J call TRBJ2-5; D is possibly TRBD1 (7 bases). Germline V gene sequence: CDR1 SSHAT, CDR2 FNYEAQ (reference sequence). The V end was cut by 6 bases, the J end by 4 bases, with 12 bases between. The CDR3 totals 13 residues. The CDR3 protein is CASSQGGRETQYF. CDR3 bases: TGTGCCAGCAGTCAGGGGGGCCGAGAGACCCAGTACTTC.

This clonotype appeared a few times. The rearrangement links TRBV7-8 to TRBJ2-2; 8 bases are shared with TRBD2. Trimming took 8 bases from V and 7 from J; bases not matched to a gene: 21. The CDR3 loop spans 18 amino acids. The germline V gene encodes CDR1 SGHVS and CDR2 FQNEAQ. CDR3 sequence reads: CASAIYLLGSGEGGELFF. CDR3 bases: TGTGCCAGCGCCATTTATCTGCTCGGTAGCGGGGAGGGCGGGGAGCTGTTTTTT.

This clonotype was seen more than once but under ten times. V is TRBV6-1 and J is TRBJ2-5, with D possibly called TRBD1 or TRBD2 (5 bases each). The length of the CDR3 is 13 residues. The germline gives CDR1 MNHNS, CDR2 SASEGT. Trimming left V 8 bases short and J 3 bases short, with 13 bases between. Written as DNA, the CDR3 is TGTGCCAGCGACGGGGCCACCAAAGAGACCCAGTACTTC. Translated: CASDGATKETQYF.

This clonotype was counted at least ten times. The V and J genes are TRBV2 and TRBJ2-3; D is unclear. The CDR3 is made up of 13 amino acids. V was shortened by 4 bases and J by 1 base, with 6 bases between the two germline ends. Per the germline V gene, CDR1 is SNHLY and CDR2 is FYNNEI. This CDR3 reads CASSVQGTDTQYF. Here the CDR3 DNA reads TGTGCCAGCAGTGTTCAGGGCACAGATACGCAGTATTTT.

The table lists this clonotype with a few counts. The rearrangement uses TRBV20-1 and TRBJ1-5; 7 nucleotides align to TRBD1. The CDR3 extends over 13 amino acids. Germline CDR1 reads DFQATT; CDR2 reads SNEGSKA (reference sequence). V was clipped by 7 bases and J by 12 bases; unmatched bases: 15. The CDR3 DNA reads TGCAGTGTACCTGGGACAGCGCGGCGGGGCCAGCATTTT. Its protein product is CSVPGTARRGQHF.

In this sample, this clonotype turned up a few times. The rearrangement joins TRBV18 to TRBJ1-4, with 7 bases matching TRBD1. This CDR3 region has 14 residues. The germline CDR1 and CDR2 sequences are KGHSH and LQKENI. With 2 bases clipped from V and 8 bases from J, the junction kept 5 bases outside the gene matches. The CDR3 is CASSPTRGDEKLFF. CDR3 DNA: TGTGCCAGCTCACCAACCAGGGGGGACGAAAAACTGTTTTTT. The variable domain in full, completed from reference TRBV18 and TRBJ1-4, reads NAGVMQNPRHLVRRRGQEARLRCSPMKGHSHVYWYRQLPEEGLKFMVYLQKENIIDESGMPKERFSAEFPKEGPSILRIQQVVRGDSAAYFCASSPTRGDEKLFFGSGTQLSVL.

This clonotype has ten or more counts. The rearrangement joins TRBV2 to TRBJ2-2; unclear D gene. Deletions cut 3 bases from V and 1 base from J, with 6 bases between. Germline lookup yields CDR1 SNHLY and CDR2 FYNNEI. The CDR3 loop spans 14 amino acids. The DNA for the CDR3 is TGTGCCAGCAGTGATAGGCAGAACACCGGGGAGCTGTTTTTT. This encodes CASSDRQNTGELFF.

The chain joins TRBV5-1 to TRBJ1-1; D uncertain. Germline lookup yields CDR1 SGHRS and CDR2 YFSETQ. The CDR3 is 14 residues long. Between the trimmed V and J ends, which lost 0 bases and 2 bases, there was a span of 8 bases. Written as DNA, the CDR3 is TGCGCCAGCAGCTTGGTAGGGTACAACACTGAAGCTTTCTTT. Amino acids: CASSLVGYNTEAFF.

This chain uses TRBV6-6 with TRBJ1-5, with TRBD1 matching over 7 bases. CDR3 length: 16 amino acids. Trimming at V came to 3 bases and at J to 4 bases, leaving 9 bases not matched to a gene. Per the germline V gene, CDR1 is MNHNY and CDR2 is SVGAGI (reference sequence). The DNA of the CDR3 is TGTGCCAGCAGTTATACACAGGGGCTTGGGAATCAGCCCCAGCATTTT. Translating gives CASSYTQGLGNQPQHF.

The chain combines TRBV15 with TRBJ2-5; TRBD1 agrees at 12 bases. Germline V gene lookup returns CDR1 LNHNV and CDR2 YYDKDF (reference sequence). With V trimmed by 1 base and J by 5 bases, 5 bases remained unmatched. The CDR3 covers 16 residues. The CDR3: CATSRAGTGGQETQYF. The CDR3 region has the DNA TGTGCCACCAGCAGAGCGGGGACAGGGGGCCAGGAGACCCAGTACTTC.

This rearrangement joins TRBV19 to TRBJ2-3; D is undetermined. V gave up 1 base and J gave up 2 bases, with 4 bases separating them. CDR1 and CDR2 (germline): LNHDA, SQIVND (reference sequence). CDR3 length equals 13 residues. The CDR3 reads CASSIAITDTQYF. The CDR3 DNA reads TGTGCCAGTAGTATAGCGATCACAGATACGCAGTATTTT.

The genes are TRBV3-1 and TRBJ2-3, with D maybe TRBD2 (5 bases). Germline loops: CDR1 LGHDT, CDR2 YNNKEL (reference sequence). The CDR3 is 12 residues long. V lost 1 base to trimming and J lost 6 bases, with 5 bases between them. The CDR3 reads CASSQGEDTQYF. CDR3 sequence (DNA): TGTGCCAGCAGCCAAGGGGAGGATACGCAGTATTTT.

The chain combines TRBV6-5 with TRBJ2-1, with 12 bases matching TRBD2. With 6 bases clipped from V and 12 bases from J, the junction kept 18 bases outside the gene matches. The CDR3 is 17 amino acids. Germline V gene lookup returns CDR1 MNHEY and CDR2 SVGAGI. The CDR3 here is CASSNTPISTSGGWQFF. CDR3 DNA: TGTGCCAGCAGCAATACACCTATCTCTACTAGCGGGGGGTGGCAGTTCTTC.